The present T cell receptor beta chain was sequenced within a study of blood T cell repertoires in COVID-19. Enrollees, roughly 18 to 90 years old, lived in 24 US areas. Assignments of participants to cohorts depended upon their own reported clinical history. Unmatched junction bases numbered 10, after V lost 5 bases and J lost 2 bases. This CDR3 comprises 17 residues. The V gene's germline CDR1 is SGHTA and CDR2 FQGNSA. This table comes from immunoSEQ multiplex PCR, and its TCRdb copy is limited to in-frame clones, with some not included. The table lists some 490,000 clones, roughly nine tenths of them singletons.

This TCR was sampled from a woman aged 55-69 years who had recovered from COVID-19. V and J are TRBV7-2 and TRBJ1-4; 8 nucleotides agree with TRBD1. The sample was PBMCs or T cells enriched from blood (not recorded which). This CDR3 is CASSTDIRGQTNEKLFF. In nucleotides, the CDR3 is TGTGCCAGCAGCACCGATATCAGGGGGCAGACTAATGAAAAACTGTTTTTT.